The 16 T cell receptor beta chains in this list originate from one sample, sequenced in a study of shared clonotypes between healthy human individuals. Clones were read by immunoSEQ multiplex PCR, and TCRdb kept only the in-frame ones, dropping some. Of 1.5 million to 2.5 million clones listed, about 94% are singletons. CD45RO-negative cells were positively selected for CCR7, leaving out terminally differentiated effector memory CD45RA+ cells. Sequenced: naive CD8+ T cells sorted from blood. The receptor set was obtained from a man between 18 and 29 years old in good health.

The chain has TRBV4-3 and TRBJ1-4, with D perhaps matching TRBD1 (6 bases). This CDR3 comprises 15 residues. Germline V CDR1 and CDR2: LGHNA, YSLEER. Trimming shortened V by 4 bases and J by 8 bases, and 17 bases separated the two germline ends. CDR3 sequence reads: CASSPRDGGGEKLFF. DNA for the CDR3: TGCGCCAGCAGCCCTCGAGACGGGGGCGGCGAAAAACTGTTTTTT.

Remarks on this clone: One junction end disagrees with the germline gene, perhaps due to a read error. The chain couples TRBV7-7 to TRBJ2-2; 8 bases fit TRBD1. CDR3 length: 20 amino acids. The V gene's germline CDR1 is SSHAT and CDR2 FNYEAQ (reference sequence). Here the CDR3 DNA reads TGTGCTAGCAGCTCCCTTAGGGTCCAGGGGGCGCAGAGAAACACCGGGGAGCTGTTTTTT. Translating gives CASSSLRVQGAQRNTGELFF.

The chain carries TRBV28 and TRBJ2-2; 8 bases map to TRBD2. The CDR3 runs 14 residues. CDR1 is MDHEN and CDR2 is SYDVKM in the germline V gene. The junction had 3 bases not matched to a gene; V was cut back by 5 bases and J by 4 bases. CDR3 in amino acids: CASSPGTSTGELFF. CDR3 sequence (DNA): TGTGCCAGCAGTCCCGGGACTAGCACCGGGGAGCTGTTTTTT.

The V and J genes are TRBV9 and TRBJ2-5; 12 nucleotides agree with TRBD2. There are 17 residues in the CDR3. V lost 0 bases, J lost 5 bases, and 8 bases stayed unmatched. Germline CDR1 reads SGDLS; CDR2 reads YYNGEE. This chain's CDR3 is CASSVEGLAGSRETQYF. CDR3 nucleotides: TGTGCCAGCAGCGTAGAAGGACTAGCGGGGTCTAGGGAGACCCAGTACTTC.

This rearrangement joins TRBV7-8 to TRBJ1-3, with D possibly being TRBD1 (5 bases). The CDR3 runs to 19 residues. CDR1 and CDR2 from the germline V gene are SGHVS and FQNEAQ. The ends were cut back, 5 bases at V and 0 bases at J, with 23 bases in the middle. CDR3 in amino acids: CASSSPRRDPDYSGNTIYF. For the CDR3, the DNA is TGTGCCAGCAGCAGCCCCCGCCGGGACCCAGATTACTCTGGAAACACCATATATTTT. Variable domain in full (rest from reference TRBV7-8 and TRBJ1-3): GAGVSQSPRYKVAKRGQDVALRCDPISGHVSLFWYQQALGQGPEFLTYFQNEAQLDKSGLPSDRFFAERPEGSVSTLKIQRTQQEDSAVYLCASSSPRRDPDYSGNTIYFGEGSWLTVV.

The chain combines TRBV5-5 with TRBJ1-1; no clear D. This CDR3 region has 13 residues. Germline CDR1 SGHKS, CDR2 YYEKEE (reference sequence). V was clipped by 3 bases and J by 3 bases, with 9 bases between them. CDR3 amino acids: CASSSLPDTEAFF. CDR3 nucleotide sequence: TGTGCCAGCAGCTCCTTGCCTGACACTGAAGCTTTCTTT.

The CDR3 DNA reads as TGTGCCAGCAGCGACCCCAAGGCAGATACGCAGTATTTT. Protein sequence: CASSDPKADTQYF. V usage is TRBV9 and J usage is TRBJ2-3; unclear D gene. CDR3 length: 13 residues. The germline gives CDR1 SGDLS, CDR2 YYNGEE. Trimming shortened V by 3 bases and J by 4 bases, and 9 bases separated the two germline ends.

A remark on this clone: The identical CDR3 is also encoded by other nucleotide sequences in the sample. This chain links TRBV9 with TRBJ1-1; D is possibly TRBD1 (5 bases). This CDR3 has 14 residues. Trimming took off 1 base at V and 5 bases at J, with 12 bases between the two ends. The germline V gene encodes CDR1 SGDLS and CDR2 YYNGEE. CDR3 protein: CASSVSQGGTEAFF. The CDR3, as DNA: TGTGCCAGCAGCGTATCTCAGGGAGGAACTGAAGCTTTCTTT. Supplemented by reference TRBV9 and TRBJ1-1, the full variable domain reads DSGVTQTPKHLITATGQRVTLRCSPRSGDLSVYWYQQSLDQGLQFLIQYYNGEERAKGNILERFSAQQFPDLHSELNLSSLELGDSALYFCASSVSQGGTEAFFGQGTRLTVV.

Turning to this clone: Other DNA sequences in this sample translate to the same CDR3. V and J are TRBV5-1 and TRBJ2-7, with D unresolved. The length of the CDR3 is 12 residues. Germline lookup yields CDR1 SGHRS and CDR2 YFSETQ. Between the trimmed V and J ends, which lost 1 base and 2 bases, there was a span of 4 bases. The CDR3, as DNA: TGCGCCAGCAGCTTGACAGCCTACGAGCAGTACTTC. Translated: CASSLTAYEQYF.

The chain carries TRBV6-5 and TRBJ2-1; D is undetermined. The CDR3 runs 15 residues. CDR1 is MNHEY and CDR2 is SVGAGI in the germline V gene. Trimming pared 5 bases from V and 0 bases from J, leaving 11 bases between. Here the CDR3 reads CASSPEPSSYNEQFF. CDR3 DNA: TGTGCCAGCAGTCCAGAGCCTAGCTCCTACAATGAGCAGTTCTTC.

CDR3 residues: CATHSWGGNYGYTF. DNA for the CDR3: TGTGCCACCCACTCCTGGGGAGGCAACTATGGCTACACCTTC. The V gene is TRBV5-4, the J gene TRBJ1-2; unclear D gene. The length of the CDR3 is 14 residues. Germline loops: CDR1 SGHNT, CDR2 YYREEE (reference sequence). V dropped 9 bases and J dropped 2 bases, with 17 bases sitting between them.

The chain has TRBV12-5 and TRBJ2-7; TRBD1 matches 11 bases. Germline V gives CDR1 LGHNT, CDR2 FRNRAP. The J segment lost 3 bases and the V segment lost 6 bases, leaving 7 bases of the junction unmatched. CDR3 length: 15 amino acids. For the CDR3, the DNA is TGTGCTAGTGGGACCGGACAGGGGGCTTTCTACGAGCAGTACTTC. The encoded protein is CASGTGQGAFYEQYF.

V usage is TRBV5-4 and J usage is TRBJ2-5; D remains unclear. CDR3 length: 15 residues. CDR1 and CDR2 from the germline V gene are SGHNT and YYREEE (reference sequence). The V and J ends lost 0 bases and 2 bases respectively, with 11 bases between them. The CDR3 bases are TGTGCCAGCAGCTTGGCGACAAACCCACAAGAGACCCAGTACTTC. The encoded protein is CASSLATNPQETQYF. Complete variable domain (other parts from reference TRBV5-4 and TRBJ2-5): ETGVTQSPTHLIKTRGQQVTLRCSSQSGHNTVSWYQQALGQGPQFIFQYYREEENGRGNFPPRFSGLQFPNYSSELNVNALELDDSALYLCASSLATNPQETQYFGPGTRLLVL.

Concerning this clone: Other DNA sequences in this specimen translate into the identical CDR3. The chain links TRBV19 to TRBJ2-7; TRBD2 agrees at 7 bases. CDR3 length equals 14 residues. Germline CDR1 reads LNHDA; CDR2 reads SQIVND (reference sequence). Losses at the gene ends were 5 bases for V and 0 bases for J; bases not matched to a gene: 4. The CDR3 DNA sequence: TGTGCCAGTAGTGCTAGCGGAGGCTCCTACGAGCAGTACTTC. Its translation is CASSASGGSYEQYF.

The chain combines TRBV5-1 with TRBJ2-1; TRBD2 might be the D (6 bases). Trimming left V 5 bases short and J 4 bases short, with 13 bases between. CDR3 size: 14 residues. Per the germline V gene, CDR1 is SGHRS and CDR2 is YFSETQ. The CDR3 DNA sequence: TGCGCCAGCAGATTTAGCGGAGAATACAATGAGCAGTTCTTC. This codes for CASRFSGEYNEQFF. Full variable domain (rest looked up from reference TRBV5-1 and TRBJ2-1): KAGVTQTPRYLIKTRGQQVTLSCSPISGHRSVSWYQQTPGQGLQFLFEYFSETQRNKGNFPGRFSGRQFSNSRSEMNVSTLELGDSALYLCASRFSGEYNEQFFGPGTRLTVL.

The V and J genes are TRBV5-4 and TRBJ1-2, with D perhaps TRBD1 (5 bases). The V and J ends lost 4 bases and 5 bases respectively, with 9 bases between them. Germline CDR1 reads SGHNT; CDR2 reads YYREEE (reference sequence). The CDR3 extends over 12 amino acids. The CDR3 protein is CASSTGEYGYTF. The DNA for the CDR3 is TGTGCCAGCAGCACGGGGGAGTATGGCTACACCTTC.